This entry features one T cell receptor (beta chain) sequence. The PCR made use of 60 Vbeta and 13 Jbeta primers. Libraries were prepared by immunoSEQ multiplex PCR; TCRdb keeps only in-frame clonotypes and omits some of them. Recorded for this sample: fewer than 130,000 clones. These data come from a study of cytomegalovirus exposure and HLA in healthy donors. Germline values: CDR1 SQVTM, CDR2 ANQGSEA. J gave up 4 bases and V 6 bases, and 6 bases lay outside the gene matches. This CDR3 comprises 14 residues. Sequencing was performed on PBMCs. The source of this sequence is a man aged 45-60 years in good health and CMV-seronegative. The chain joins TRBV29-1 to TRBJ2-1, with 10 bases aligning to TRBD2. CDR3 sequence reads: CSVDGLAAYNEQFF. CDR3 sequence (DNA): TGCAGCGTCGACGGACTAGCGGCATACAATGAGCAGTTCTTC.